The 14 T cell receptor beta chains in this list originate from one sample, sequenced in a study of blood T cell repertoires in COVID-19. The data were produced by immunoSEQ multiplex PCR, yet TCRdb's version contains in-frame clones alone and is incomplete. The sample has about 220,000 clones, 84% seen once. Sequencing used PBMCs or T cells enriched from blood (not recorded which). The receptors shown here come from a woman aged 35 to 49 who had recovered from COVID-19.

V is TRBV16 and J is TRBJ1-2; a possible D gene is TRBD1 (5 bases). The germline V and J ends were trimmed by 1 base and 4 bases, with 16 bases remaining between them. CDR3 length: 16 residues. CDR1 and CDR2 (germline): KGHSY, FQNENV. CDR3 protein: CASSQYGQGGPYGYTF. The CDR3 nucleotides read TGTGCCAGCAGCCAATATGGGCAGGGAGGCCCCTATGGCTACACCTTC.

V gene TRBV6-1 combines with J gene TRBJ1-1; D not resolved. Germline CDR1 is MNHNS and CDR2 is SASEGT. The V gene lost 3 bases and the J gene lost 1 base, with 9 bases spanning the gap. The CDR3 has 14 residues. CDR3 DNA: TGTGCCAGCAGTGACCTTAACGGGAACACTGAAGCTTTCTTT. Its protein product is CASSDLNGNTEAFF.

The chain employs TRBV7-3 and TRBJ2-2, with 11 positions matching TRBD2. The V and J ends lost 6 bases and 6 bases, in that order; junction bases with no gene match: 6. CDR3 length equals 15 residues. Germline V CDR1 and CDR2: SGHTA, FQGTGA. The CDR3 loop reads CASSQLAGAPGELFF. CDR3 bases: TGTGCCAGCAGTCAACTAGCGGGAGCCCCCGGGGAGCTGTTTTTT.

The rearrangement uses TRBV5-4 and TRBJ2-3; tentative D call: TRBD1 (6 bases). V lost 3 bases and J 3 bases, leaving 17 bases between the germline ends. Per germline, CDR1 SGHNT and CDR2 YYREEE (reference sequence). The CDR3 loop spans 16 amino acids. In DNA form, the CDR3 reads TGTGCCAGCAGCTCCGCTAGGACAGCCAGAACAGATACGCAGTATTTT. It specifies CASSSARTARTDTQYF.

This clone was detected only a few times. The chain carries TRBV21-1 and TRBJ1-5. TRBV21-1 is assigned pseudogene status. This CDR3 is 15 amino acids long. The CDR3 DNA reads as TGTGCCAGCAGCAAATCGCACTATAGCAATCAGCCCCAGCATTTT. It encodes CASSKSHYSNQPQHF.

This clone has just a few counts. CDR3 nucleotide sequence: TGTGCCAGCAGGACTTCCCTGCGGGGCAGAATCTACGAGCAGTACTTC. This gives the protein CASRTSLRGRIYEQYF. J is TRBJ2-7 and V is TRBV27; D perhaps matches TRBD2 (6 bases). The CDR3 is made up of 16 amino acids. V lost 6 bases and J 3 bases, leaving 21 bases between the germline ends. The germline gives CDR1 MNHEY, CDR2 SMNVEV (reference sequence).

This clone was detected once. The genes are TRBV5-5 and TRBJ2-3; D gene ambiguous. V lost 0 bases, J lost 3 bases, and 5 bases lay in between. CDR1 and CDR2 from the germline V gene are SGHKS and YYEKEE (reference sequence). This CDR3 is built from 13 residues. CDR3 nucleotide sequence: TGTGCCAGCAGCTTGGTTTCGACAGATACGCAGTATTTT. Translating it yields CASSLVSTDTQYF.

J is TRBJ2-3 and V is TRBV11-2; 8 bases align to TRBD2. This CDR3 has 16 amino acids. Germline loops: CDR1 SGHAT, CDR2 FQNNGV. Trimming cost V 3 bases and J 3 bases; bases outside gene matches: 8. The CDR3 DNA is TGTGCCAGCAGCTTTTTGGCGGGAGGAGGGACAGATACGCAGTATTTT. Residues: CASSFLAGGGTDTQYF.

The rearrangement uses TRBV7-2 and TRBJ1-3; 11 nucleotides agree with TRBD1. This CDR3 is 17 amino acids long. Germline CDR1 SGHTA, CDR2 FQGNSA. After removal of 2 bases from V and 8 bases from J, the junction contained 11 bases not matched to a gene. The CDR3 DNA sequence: TGTGCCAGCAGCTTAAGGGGGACAGGGGGAAATCAGGACACCATATATTTT. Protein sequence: CASSLRGTGGNQDTIYF.

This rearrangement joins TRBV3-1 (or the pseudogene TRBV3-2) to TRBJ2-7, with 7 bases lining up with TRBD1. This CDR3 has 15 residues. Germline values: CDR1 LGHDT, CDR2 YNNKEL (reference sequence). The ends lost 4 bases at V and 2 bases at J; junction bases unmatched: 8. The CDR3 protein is CASSPPFTGAYEQYF. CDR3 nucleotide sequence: TGTGCCAGCAGCCCTCCCTTTACAGGGGCCTACGAGCAGTACTTC.

CDR3 bases: TGTGCCAGCAGCTTAGCTACAGGCAACTATGGCTACACCTTC. Translation gives CASSLATGNYGYTF. The rearrangement links TRBV7-2 to TRBJ1-2; the D gene is possibly TRBD1 (5 bases). Trimming left V 0 bases short and J 2 bases short, with 7 bases between. Germline V gene lookup returns CDR1 SGHTA and CDR2 FQGNSA. The length of the CDR3 is 14 residues. Based on the CDR3 plus reference TRBV7-2 and TRBJ1-2, the full variable domain is GAGVSQSPSNKVTEKGKDVELRCDPISGHTALYWYRQSLGQGLEFLIYFQGNSAPDKSGLPSDRFSAERTGGSVSTLTIQRTQQEDSAVYLCASSLATGNYGYTFGSGTRLTVV.

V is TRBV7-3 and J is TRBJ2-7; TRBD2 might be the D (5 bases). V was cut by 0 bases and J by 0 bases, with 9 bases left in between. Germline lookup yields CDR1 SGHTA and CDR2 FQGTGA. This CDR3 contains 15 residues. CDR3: CASSLTGASSYEQYF. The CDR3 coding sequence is TGTGCCAGCAGCTTAACGGGAGCGAGCTCCTACGAGCAGTACTTC.

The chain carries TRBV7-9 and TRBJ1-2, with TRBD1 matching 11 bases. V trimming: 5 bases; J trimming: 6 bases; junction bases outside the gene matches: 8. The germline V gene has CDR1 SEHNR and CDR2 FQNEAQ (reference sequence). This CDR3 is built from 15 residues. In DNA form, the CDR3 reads TGTGCCAGCAGCCGCAGGACAGGGGGCGCGGATGGCTACACCTTC. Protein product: CASSRRTGGADGYTF.

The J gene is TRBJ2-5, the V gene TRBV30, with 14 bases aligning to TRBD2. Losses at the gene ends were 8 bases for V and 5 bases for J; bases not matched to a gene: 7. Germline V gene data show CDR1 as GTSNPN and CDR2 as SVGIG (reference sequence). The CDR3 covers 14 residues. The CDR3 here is CAATSGRVGETQYF. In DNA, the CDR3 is TGTGCCGCGACTAGCGGGAGGGTGGGGGAGACCCAGTACTTC.